This T cell receptor beta chain derives from a study of cytomegalovirus exposure and HLA in healthy donors. Study-level results: Presence/absence analyses assumed roughly uniform sequencing depth across donors, which may not hold. Previous analysis showed most TCR beta V segments were productive about 87% or about 30% of the time.

Primers: 60 Vbeta forward and 13 Jbeta reverse. The assay was immunoSEQ multiplex PCR, and TCRdb's table has in-frame clones only and misses some. The table has roughly 150,000 clones, 82% seen once. With respect to this clone: Its antigen is not known.

The sequenced sample consisted of PBMCs. The TCR sequence derives from a male donor in good health and CMV-seronegative.

The CDR3 loop is CASSKTSGNTDTQYF. The DNA for the CDR3 is TGTGCCAGCAGCAAAACTAGCGGAAACACAGATACGCAGTATTTT. This chain links TRBV5-6 with TRBJ2-3; 8 bases line up with TRBD2. This CDR3 region has 15 residues. Germline assignment: CDR1 SGHDT and CDR2 YYEEEE. Trimming cost V 4 bases and J 2 bases; bases outside gene matches: 6.